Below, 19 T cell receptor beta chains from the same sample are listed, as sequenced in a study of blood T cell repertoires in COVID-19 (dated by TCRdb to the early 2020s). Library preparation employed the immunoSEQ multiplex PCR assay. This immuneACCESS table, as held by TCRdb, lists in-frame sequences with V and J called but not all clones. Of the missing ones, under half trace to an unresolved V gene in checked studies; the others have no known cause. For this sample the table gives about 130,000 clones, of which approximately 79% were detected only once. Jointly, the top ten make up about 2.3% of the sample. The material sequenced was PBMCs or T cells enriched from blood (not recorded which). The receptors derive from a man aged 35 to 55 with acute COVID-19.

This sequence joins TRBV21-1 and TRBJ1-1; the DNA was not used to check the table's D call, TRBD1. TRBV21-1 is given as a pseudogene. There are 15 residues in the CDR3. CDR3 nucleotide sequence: TGTGCCAGCAGCAAAACACAGGATAAAAACACTGAAGCTTTCTTT. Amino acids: CASSKTQDKNTEAFF.

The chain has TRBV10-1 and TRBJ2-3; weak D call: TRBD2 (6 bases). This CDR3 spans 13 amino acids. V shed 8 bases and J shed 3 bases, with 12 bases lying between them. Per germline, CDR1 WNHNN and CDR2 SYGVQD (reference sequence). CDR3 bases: TGCGCCAGCCGACTAGAAGGGACAGATACGCAGTATTTT. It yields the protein CASRLEGTDTQYF.

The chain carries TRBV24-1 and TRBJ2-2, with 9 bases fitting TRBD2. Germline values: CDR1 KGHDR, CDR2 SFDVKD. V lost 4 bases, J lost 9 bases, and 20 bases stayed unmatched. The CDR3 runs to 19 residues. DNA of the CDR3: TGTGCCACCAGTGACCACAGGAACCCGGGACTAGCCCTCCCCAGGGAGCTGTTTTTT. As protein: CATSDHRNPGLALPRELFF.

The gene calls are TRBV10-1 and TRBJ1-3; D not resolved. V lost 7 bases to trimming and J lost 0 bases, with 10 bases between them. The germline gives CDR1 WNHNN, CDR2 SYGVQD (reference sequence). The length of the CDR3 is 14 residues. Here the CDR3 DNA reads TGCGCCAGCACCCCGGGTAACTCTGGAAACACCATATATTTT. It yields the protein CASTPGNSGNTIYF.

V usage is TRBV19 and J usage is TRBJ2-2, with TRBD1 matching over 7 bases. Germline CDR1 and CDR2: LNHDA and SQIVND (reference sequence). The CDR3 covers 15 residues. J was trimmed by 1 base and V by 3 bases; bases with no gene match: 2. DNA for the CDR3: TGTGCCAGTAGTATCGACAGGGTGAACACCGGGGAGCTGTTTTTT. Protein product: CASSIDRVNTGELFF.

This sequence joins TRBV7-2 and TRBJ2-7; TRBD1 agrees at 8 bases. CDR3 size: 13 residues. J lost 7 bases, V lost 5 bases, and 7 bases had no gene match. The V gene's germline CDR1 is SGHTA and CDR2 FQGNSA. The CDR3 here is CASSVTGGREQYF. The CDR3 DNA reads TGTGCCAGCAGCGTAACAGGGGGTAGGGAGCAGTACTTC.

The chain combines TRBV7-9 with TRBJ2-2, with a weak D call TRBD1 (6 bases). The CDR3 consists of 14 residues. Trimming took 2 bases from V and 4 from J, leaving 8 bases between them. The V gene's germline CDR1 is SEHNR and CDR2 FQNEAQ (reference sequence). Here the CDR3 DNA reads TGTGCCAGCAGCTTACAGGGGCCCACCGGGGAGCTGTTTTTT. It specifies CASSLQGPTGELFF.

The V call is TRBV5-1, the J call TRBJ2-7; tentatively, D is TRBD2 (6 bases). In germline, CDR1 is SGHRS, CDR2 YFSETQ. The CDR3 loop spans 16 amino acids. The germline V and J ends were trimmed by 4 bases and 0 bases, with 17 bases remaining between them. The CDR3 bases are TGCGCCAGCAGCCCCTATCTAGCGTATCTCTCCTACGAGCAGTACTTC. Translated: CASSPYLAYLSYEQYF.

The CDR3 DNA sequence: TGTGCCAGCAGCTCCGGGGTTACGGGGGATCAGCCCCAGCATTTT. This codes for CASSSGVTGDQPQHF. V gene TRBV7-9 combines with J gene TRBJ1-5; D possibly corresponds to TRBD1 (5 bases). The CDR3 is made up of 15 amino acids. Between the trimmed V and J ends, which lost 4 bases and 5 bases, there was a span of 15 bases. Germline values: CDR1 SEHNR, CDR2 FQNEAQ (reference sequence).

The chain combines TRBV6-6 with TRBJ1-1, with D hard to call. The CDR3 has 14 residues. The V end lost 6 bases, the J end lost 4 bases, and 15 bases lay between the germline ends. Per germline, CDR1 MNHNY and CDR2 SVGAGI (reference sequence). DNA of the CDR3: TGTGCCAGCAGCGAACCCGGGAGAGTCACTGAAGCTTTCTTT. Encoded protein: CASSEPGRVTEAFF.

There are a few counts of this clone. Written as DNA, the CDR3 is TGTGCCAGTAGTATGGATTTTTTTACGGGAGCGGATAAAGAGACCCAGTACTTC. It encodes CASSMDFFTGADKETQYF. The rearrangement joins TRBV19 to TRBJ2-5; a possible D gene is TRBD2 (6 bases). V dropped 3 bases and J dropped 3 bases, with 23 bases sitting between them. There are 18 residues in the CDR3. CDR1 and CDR2 (germline): LNHDA, SQIVND (reference sequence).

DNA for the CDR3: TGTGCCAGCAGCCAAGGTTACAGGGGATACAATGAGCAGTTCTTC. Protein: CASSQGYRGYNEQFF. V gene TRBV14 combines with J gene TRBJ2-1, with TRBD1 identical over 7 bases. Trimming removed 1 base from V and 4 bases from J; junction bases left unmatched: 4. The CDR3 runs to 15 residues. The germline V gene encodes CDR1 SGHDN and CDR2 FVKESK.

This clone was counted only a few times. CDR3 in DNA: TGTGCCAGCAGTAGTGCAGGGGGGACCTACGAGCAGTACTTC. Translating it yields CASSSAGGTYEQYF. The chain carries TRBV28 and TRBJ2-7, with D perhaps TRBD1 (7 bases). Germline CDR1 MDHEN, CDR2 SYDVKM. The CDR3 is 14 amino acids. V lost 5 bases, J lost 2 bases, and 13 bases lay in between.

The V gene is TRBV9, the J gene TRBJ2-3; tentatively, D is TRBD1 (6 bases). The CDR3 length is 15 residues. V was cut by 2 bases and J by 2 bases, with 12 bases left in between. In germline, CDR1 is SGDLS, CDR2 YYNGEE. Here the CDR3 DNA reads TGTGCCAGCAGCGTCTCTCAGGGGTTCACAGATACGCAGTATTTT. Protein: CASSVSQGFTDTQYF. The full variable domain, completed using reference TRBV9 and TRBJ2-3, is DSGVTQTPKHLITATGQRVTLRCSPRSGDLSVYWYQQSLDQGLQFLIQYYNGEERAKGNILERFSAQQFPDLHSELNLSSLELGDSALYFCASSVSQGFTDTQYFGPGTRLTVL.

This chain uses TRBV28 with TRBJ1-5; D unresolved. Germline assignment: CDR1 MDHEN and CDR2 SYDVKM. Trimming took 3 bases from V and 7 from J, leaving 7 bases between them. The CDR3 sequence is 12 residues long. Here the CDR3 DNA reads TGTGCCAGCAGTTTCGGAGGGCAGCCCCAGCATTTT. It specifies CASSFGGQPQHF. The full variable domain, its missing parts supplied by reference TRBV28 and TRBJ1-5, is DVKVTQSSRYLVKRTGEKVFLECVQDMDHENMFWYRQDPGLGLRLIYFSYDVKMKEKGDIPEGYSVSREKKERFSLILESASTNQTSMYLCASSFGGQPQHFGDGTRLSIL.

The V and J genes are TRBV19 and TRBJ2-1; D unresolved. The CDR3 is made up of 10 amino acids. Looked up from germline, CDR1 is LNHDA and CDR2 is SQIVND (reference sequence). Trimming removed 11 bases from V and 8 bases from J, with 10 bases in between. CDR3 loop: CACGLDEQFF. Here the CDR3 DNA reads TGTGCCTGCGGCCTCGATGAGCAGTTCTTC. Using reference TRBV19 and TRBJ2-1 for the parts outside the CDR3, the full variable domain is DGGITQSPKYLFRKEGQNVTLSCEQNLNHDAMYWYRQDPGQGLRLIYYSQIVNDFQKGDIAEGYSVSREKKESFPLTVTSAQKNPTAFYLCACGLDEQFFGPGTRLTVL.

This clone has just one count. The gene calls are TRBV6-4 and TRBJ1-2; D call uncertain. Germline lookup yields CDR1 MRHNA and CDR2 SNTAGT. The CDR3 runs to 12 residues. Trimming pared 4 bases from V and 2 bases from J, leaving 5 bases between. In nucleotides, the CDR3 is TGTGCCAGCAGTGCGGGGAACTATGGCTACACCTTC. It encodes CASSAGNYGYTF.

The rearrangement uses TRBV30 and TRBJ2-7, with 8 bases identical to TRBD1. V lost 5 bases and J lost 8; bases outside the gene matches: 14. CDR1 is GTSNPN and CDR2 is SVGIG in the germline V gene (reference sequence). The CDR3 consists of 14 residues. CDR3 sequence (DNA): TGTGCCTGGCGGCCGGGACAGGCCTCCCGACAGCAGTACTTC. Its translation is CAWRPGQASRQQYF. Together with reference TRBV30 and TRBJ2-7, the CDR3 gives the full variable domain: SQTIHQWPATLVQPVGSPLSLECTVEGTSNPNLYWYRQAAGRGLQLLFYSVGIGQISSEVPQNLSASRPQDRQFILSSKKLLLSDSGFYLCAWRPGQASRQQYFGPGTRLTVT.

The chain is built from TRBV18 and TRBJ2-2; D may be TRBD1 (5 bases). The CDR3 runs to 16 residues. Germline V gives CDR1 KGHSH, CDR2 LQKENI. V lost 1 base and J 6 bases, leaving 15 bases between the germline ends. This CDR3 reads CASSPRSGIEAGELFF. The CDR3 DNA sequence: TGTGCCAGCTCACCACGCTCAGGGATAGAGGCCGGGGAGCTGTTTTTT.